The rows below give T cell receptor beta chains drawn from one sample of a study of blood T cell repertoires in COVID-19. Assay used: immunoSEQ multiplex PCR; TCRdb lists only in-frame clones, some missing. The sample yields over 80,000 clones, 74% seen once. The sequenced sample was peripheral blood. These receptors came from an older man with COVID-19, enrolled during active disease. Each CDR3 is given with its conserved first and last residue. The order of the fields is D gene, clone size, J gene, V gene, CDR3 DNA, CDR3 protein. D genes are given only for firm matches. Size is omitted from some rows. Given values are once, few, many or a class for expanded clones.

TRBD2 . TRBJ2-1 TRBV4-1 TGCGCCAGCAGTCCGGAACTAGCGGTTTACAATGAGCAGTTCTTC CASSPELAVYNEQFF
. . TRBJ1-2 TRBV7-2 TGTGCCAGCAGCTTAGACCCAATTGCCAGGGGCTATGGCTACACCTTC CASSLDPIARGYGYTF
TRBD2 . TRBJ2-1 TRBV9 TGTGCCAGCAGCGTAGGCGGGAGGGTTTACAATGAGCAGTTCTTC CASSVGGRVYNEQFF
. once TRBJ1-2 TRBV5-5 TGTGCCAGCAGCTTGGTCCAGGGAAGCGCCGCAGCGGGGGGCTACACCTTC CASSLVQGSAAAGGYTF
. once TRBJ2-7 TRBV3-1/TRBV3-2 TGTGCCAGCAGCCATGCTGACAGCTACGAGCAGTACTTC CASSHADSYEQYF
TRBD2 . TRBJ2-1 TRBV15 TGTGCCACCAGCAGAGGGGGGGGGAGGATATATGAGCAGTTCTTC CATSRGGGRIYEQFF
TRBD1 . TRBJ1-2 TRBV28 TGTGCCAGCAGTTTACCCGGACAGGGTCTGGTTGGCTACACCTTC CASSLPGQGLVGYTF
TRBD2 . TRBJ2-3 TRBV4-2 TGTGCCAGCAGCCAAGGAACTGGACTAGCGGCCCCCGGGGATACGCAGTATTTT CASSQGTGLAAPGDTQYF
TRBD2 . TRBJ2-7 TRBV6-6 TGTGCCAGCAGTCCTCACAATCTAGCGGGAGGGAGATCCTACGAGCAGTACTTC CASSPHNLAGGRSYEQYF
. . TRBJ2-6 TRBV5-4 TGTGCCAGCAGTTCAGGGTACCCCGGGGCCAACGTCCTGACTTTC CASSSGYPGANVLTF
TRBD1 . TRBJ1-6 TRBV19 TGTGCCAGTAAGGAAGGACAGGGAGTTAATTCACCCCTCCACTTT CASKEGQGVNSPLHF
. . TRBJ2-7 TRBV7-3 TGTGCCAGCAGCTTAACCCCAGCGGACTCCTACGAGCAGTACTTC CASSLTPADSYEQYF
. . TRBJ1-5 TRBV28 TGTGCCAGCAGTCTCGACAGATATAGCAATCAGCCCCAGCATTTT CASSLDRYSNQPQHF
. . TRBJ1-5 TRBV28 TGTGCCAGCACGGTTGGCGGTGGTCCTCAGCCCCAGCATTTT CASTVGGGPQPQHF
. . TRBJ1-6 TRBV19 TGTGCCAGTAGTCCAGGGCTTTCTTCACCCCTCCACTTT CASSPGLSSPLHF
TRBD1 few TRBJ2-7 TRBV5-6 TGTGCCAGCAGCGGCCAGGGGGTAGACTACGAGCAGTACTTC CASSGQGVDYEQYF
. . TRBJ1-5 TRBV29-1 TGCAGCGTTGCTGGTTCGGGTGAACAGCCCCAGCATTTT CSVAGSGEQPQHF
. . TRBJ1-5 TRBV18 TGTGCCAGCTCACCACCTCCGGACAGACAAAATCAGCCCCAGCATTTT CASSPPPDRQNQPQHF
. . TRBJ2-6 TRBV4-2 TGTGCCAGCAGCCAAGATCGACAGGCCTACGCTTCTGGGGCCAACGTCCTGACTTTC CASSQDRQAYASGANVLTF
TRBD1 few TRBJ1-1 TRBV6-5 TGTGCCAGCAGGGGACAGGGTGGACTGAACACTGAAGCTTTCTTT CASRGQGGLNTEAFF
. . TRBJ1-5 TRBV1 TGCACCAGCAGCCAAGGACAGGGAGGACAGCCCCAGCATTTT CTSSQGQGGQPQHF
. few TRBJ1-3 TRBV27 TGTGCCAGTCGAACGAGGGGAAACACCATATATTTT CASRTRGNTIYF
. . TRBJ2-5 TRBV5-4 TGTGCCAGCAGCGCTCCGGGACAAACCTTGCGGGAGACCCAGTACTTC CASSAPGQTLRETQYF
. few TRBJ2-6 TRBV19 TGTGCCAGTAGAACAGGTTCTGTTGGGGCCAACGTCCTGACTTTC CASRTGSVGANVLTF
TRBD1 . TRBJ1-2 TRBV10-3 TGTGCCATCAGTGGGGGACTGACAGGGTCCGGTGGCTACACCTTC CAISGGLTGSGGYTF
. . TRBJ1-4 TRBV6-5 TGTGCCAGCAGGTTGGACACAGCGAAACTGTTTTTT CASRLDTAKLFF
TRBD2 once TRBJ2-2 TRBV6-1 TGTGCCAGCAGTGAATTGGGGGTAGCGGGAGTTTTGTTTTTT CASSELGVAGVLFF
. few TRBJ1-2 TRBV27 TGTGCCAGCAGTTTCAGGGGCAGTGGCTACACCTTC CASSFRGSGYTF
. . TRBJ2-2 TRBV7-3 TGTGCCAGCAGCCCACAGGCTTCCGCCGGGGAGCTGTTTTTT CASSPQASAGELFF
TRBD2 . TRBJ2-5 TRBV18 TGTGCCAGCTCACCACGGGAGGGAGTGATAGAGACCCAGTACTTC CASSPREGVIETQYF
. . TRBJ2-7 TRBV3-1/TRBV3-2 TGTGCCAGCAGCGTGGAGGGGGCGACCTCCTACGAGCAGTACTTC CASSVEGATSYEQYF
TRBD2 once TRBJ2-1 TRBV9 TGTGCCAGCAGCGTAGGAGCGAGGGAGGGCGGTGAGCAGTTCTTC CASSVGAREGGEQFF
. . TRBJ2-3 TRBV4-1 TGCGCCAGCAGCCCTAGACAGGCGCGCACAGATACGCAGTATTTT CASSPRQARTDTQYF
TRBD1 once TRBJ2-5 TRBV7-2 TGTGCCAGCAGCCCCGACCCGGGCAGGGGGGAGACCCAGTACTTC CASSPDPGRGETQYF
. many TRBJ2-2 TRBV6-2/TRBV6-3 TGTGCCAGCAGTTACTCGATCGGCCAGGCGAACACCGGGGAGCTGTTTTTT CASSYSIGQANTGELFF
. . TRBJ1-5 TRBV24-1 TGTGCCACCATCCCTGTGGGGGGAACGGGCTATAGCAATCAGCCCCAGCATTTT CATIPVGGTGYSNQPQHF
TRBD1 . TRBJ2-3 TRBV11-3 TGTGCCAGCAGCCAAGGGACAGGGAGAAATACGCAGTATTTT CASSQGTGRNTQYF
TRBD2 . TRBJ2-3 TRBV19 TGTGCCAGTAGTAAAGAAAGACTAGCGGGAGTCTGGGATACGCAGTATTTT CASSKERLAGVWDTQYF
. . TRBJ1-2 TRBV7-2 TGTGCCAGCAGCGAGGGGGTAGGCTATGGCTACACCTTC CASSEGVGYGYTF
TRBD2 . TRBJ2-1 TRBV3-1/TRBV3-2 TGTGCCAGCAGCCCTTTCTCAGGGACTAGCGGGAGACCCTACAATGAGCAGTTCTTC CASSPFSGTSGRPYNEQFF